Here is one T cell receptor beta chain with its context. It has no known antigen specificity. No base quality values were provided; no much bigger clone lies one nucleotide off. This record comes from a study of cytomegalovirus exposure and HLA in healthy donors (dated by TCRdb to the late 2010s). Describing the broader study: According to an earlier analysis of 587 of the donors, about 179 million T cells yielded over 100 million unique TCR beta sequences and more than 250 Gb of sequence data. About 280 gigabases of sequencing data and roughly 90 million unique TCR sequences were included in an early release covering under 650 HLA-typed donors. Among the approximately 400 genotyped donors, around 81% belonged to the genetic ancestry cluster associated with self-reported Caucasian donors. The study was designed to test whether signatures of past pathogen exposure could be identified by cataloging public T cell receptors. The study profiled the T cell repertoires of about 720 subjects by immunosequencing and related them to cytomegalovirus serostatus. Besides the first cohort of more than 650 subjects, a separate validation cohort made up of over 95 different subjects was used. To predict cytomegalovirus infection status, the study brought together high-throughput TCR immunosequencing, statistical association of individual TCRs with disease status, and machine learning. A later analysis re-examined previously published TCR beta repertoires from 500 to 700 donors and added high-resolution HLA genotyping to investigate patterns of TCR occurrence. Rather than using new phenotypic data, the later analysis identified candidate immune exposures from TCR beta sequences and from how often those sequences occurred across donors. An earlier analysis of some 600 of the donors applied high-throughput TCR beta sequencing to assess whether each TCR beta V gene segment acted as functional or pseudogenic. Donor age, sex, ethnicity and CMV serostatus were compiled together with the repertoire data. A later genetic analysis took genome-wide SNP genotypes for 398 of the 666 donors and used that subset as a discovery cohort. Every repertoire in the discovery cohort had been generated on one and the same sequencing platform. HLA typing included class I and class II loci at four-digit resolution. Typing coverage differed by locus: A, B, C, DRB1 and DQB1 were typed in about 620-640 donors, DQA1 in approximately 520, DPA1 in 600 to 610, and DPB1 in 472. Roughly five DR-DQ haplotypes were handled as single units for association and clustering, since linkage in the cohort was strong. Across approximately 420 genotyped donors of the cohort, an average of roughly 230,000 unique TCR beta nucleotide sequences per donor were sequenced, and around 20% of those sequences were non-productive.

In total, 630 or so healthy bone marrow donors made up the cohort. All cohort members were sampled while nominally healthy, although unrecorded immune exposures were likely present. The donor was CMV seronegative and was included in the group of several hundred seronegative cohort members. Every donor gave a peripheral blood sample, and the peripheral blood mononuclear cells from that sample were used for TCR beta sequencing. Genomic DNA was extracted from the blood cell samples with the Qiagen DNeasy Blood Extraction Kit. Reading from cysteine to phenylalanine, the CDR3 counts 15 amino acids. CDR3 DNA is the only sequence kept; it has 45 bases, read in frame from the first base. According to the germline V gene, CDR1 reads SGHDN and CDR2 reads FVKESK. Library construction relied on the immunoSEQ multiplex PCR assay. The multiplex PCR relied on a mix of 60 forward primers for TCR Vbeta segments and 13 reverse primers for TCR Jbeta segments. The CDR3 region of rearranged TCR beta genes was amplified from genomic DNA with a multiplex PCR assay. The Illumina HiSeq System was used to sequence the amplified TCR beta libraries as 87-base-pair reads. In the paper's pipeline: In a later analysis, around 80 million unique TCR beta chains were counted across the approximately 620 repertoires, and roughly 11 million of these chains were shared by at least two donors. Raw reads were error-corrected and collapsed into unique sequences by a nearest-neighbor algorithm in which closely related sequences were merged to remove PCR and sequencing errors. V, D and J gene segments were assigned by aligning CDR3 sequences to IMGT reference sequences. For a sequence to be retained, a match of at least six nucleotides was required to both a V gene segment and a J gene segment. A rearrangement counted as productive if the CDR3 had no stop codons and remained in frame with V and J, and every other rearrangement counted as non-productive. Following IMGT convention, CDR3 was defined as the stretch from the second conserved V-encoded cysteine up to the conserved J-encoded phenylalanine. The earlier analysis of some 540 of the donors excluded any sequence lacking an unambiguous match to a single V gene segment. In an earlier analysis of a few hundred of the donors, V segments were called functional above 56.7% productive rearrangements and were called segregating when the between-donor standard deviation exceeded 5%. A statistical classification framework was built for diagnosing cytomegalovirus status from the catalog of TCR beta chain sequences. A later analysis assigned V and J genes by comparing TCR nucleotide sequences with IMGT/GENE-DB human TR gene sequences. A later analysis assigned CDR3 sequences and most-parsimonious VDJ recombination scenarios with the TCRdist pipeline. A later analysis defined each TCR beta chain by its CDR3 amino acid sequence plus V-gene family, and excluded reads lacking a unique V-gene family. A later analysis removed roughly 590 highly shared, low-generation-probability nucleotide sequences to deal with suspected cross-contamination and a sequencing artifact. In a later analysis, a clonal expansion index was calculated for each public chain from normalized within-repertoire ranks of inferred template counts. In a later analysis, generation probabilities were computed with a VDJ recombination model fitted to out-of-frame rearrangements, and the resulting probabilities were checked against IGoR. Hypergeometric tests were used in a later analysis to score TCR-TCR, TCR-HLA and TCR-CMV co-occurrence, with a repertoire-size bias correction applied to the TCR pairs. A later analysis estimated false discovery rates by permuting HLA or CMV assignments 20 times. In a later analysis, co-occurring TCRs were grouped with DBSCAN, and TCRdist sequence similarity was added when clustering was performed within HLA-allele-positive subsets. Repertoires with fewer than 30,000 or more than 120,000 public chains, plus five repertoires with anomalous nucleotide sharing, were excluded from co-occurrence clustering. TCRdb's version of the immuneACCESS table is confined to in-frame rearrangements and falls short of the full clone set. An unresolved V gene accounts for under half of the shortfall where checked; the remainder is of unknown origin. The D gene and trimming were derived from the DNA, and the V and J assignments and clone size from that table. The sample table records 75,000 to 100,000 clones; over 65% of these occur just once. The top ten constitute around 3.5% of the sample.

Results and caveats for the whole study, not just this receptor: The authors suggested that the approach could potentially be extended to other disease states and immunological phenotypes. Roughly uniform sequencing depth across donors was assumed in presence/absence analyses, although this assumption may not hold. Across donors, most TCR sequences were observed very rarely, whereas some public TCRs were present in many individuals. A further reported finding was that TCR beta sequences accurately predicted the HLA-A and HLA-B alleles for most subjects in the first cohort. Correlated functional status among segregating V segments might reflect linkage disequilibrium, but an unknown experimental factor could not be ruled out. Because the 87-base-pair reads could not distinguish some IMGT-functional V segments, including TRBV6-2 and TRBV6-3, those segments were excluded. Because counts were too low, seventeen rarely observed V segments, including chromosome 9 orphons, were left out of the earlier analysis of some 640 of the donors. For the cohort, immune exposure information was limited to CMV serostatus. A group of highly shared sequence variants was considered likely to be a technical artifact of the sequencing pipeline. The classifier was reported to diagnose cytomegalovirus status with high specificity and sensitivity in both the original cohort and the validation cohort. Broadly in line with IMGT annotations, most TCR beta V segments showed up in productive rearrangements about 90% or about 30% of the time in an earlier analysis of some 590 of the donors. In a later analysis, most CMV-associated TCR beta chains were found to appear HLA-restricted, with HLA associations seemingly driven largely by CMV exposure. Compared with equally common non-associated chains, HLA-associated TCR beta chains in a later analysis were more clonally expanded and had lower generation probabilities. The study gave a list of 150 to 200 TCR beta chains associated with cytomegalovirus. Compared with the approximately 600-donor mean, donors in an Asian-associated ancestry cluster had fewer N-insertions in productive TCRs, according to a later genetic analysis. In a later analysis, TCR association rates were found to vary across HLA loci, with the most associated TCRs seen for DRB1 alleles and the fewest for HLA-C alleles. Assigning TCR associations to individual alleles was difficult when HLA alleles, especially DR and DQ, strongly co-occurred. An association between a missense DCLRE1C variant and V-gene and J-gene trimming of TCR beta chains was found in a later genetic analysis and replicated in an independent cohort. In vitro tests confirmed that a few of the cytomegalovirus-associated TCR beta chains recognize cytomegalovirus antigens. A later analysis reported that several top co-occurrence clusters appeared linked to parvovirus B19, influenza, CMV and Epstein-Barr virus. In a later analysis, 16,951 TCR beta sequences were associated with specific HLA alleles at a false discovery rate of 0.05. Because some donors lacked HLA typing at each locus, the association tests relied only on the typed subset. This cohort had only TCR beta chains sequenced, and the lack of alpha or paired-chain data limited which features could be detected.

Recombination connected TRBV14 to TRBJ2-5; a tentative D call is TRBD2 (6 bases match). The assigned J gene may be wrong: the sequence end matches TRBJ2-7 better. Sequenced material: PBMCs. This receptor was obtained from a man between 35 and 55 years old in good health and CMV-seronegative. In nucleotide form, the sequence is TGTGCCAGCAGCCAAGTTTCAGGGAGGAACTACGAGCAGTACTTC. Translated, it reads CASSQVSGRNYEQYF.